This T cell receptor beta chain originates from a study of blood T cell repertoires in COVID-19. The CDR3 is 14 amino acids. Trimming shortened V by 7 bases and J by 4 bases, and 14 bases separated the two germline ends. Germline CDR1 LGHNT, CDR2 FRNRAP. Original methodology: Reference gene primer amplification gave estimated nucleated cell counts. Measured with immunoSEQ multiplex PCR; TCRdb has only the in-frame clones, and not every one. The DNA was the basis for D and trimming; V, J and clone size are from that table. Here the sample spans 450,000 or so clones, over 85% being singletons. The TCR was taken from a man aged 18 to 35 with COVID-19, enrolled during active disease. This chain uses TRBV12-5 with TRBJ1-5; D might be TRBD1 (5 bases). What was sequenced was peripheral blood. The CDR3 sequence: CASVPTGGNQPQHF. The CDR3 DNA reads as TGTGCTAGTGTCCCAACGGGGGGGAATCAGCCCCAGCATTTT. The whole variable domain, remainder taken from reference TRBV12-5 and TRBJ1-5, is DARVTQTPRHKVTEMGQEVTMRCQPILGHNTVFWYRQTMMQGLELLAYFRNRAPLDDSGMPKDRFSAEMPDATLATLKIQPSEPRDSAVYFCASVPTGGNQPQHFGDGTRLSIL.